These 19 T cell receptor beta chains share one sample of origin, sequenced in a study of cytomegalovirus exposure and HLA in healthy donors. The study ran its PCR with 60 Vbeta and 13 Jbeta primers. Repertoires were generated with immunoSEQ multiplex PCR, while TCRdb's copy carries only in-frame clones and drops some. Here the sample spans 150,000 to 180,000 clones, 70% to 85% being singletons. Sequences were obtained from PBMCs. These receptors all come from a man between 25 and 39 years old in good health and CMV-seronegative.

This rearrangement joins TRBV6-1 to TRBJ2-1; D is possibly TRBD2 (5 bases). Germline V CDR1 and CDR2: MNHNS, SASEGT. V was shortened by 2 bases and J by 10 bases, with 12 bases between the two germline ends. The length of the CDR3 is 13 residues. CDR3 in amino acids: CASSEILRREQFF. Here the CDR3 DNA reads TGTGCCAGCAGTGAAATTTTGCGGAGGGAGCAGTTCTTC.

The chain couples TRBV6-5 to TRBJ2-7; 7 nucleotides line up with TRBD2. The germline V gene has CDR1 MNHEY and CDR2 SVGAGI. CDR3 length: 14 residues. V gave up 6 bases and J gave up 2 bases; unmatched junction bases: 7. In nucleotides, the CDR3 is TGTGCCAGCAGGGGGTTTCGGGGGGCCTACGAGCAGTACTTC. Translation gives CASRGFRGAYEQYF.

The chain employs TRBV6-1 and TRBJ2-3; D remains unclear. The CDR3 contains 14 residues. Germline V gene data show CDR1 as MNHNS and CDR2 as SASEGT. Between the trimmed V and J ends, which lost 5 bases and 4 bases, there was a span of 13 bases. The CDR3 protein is CASSSEQVADTQYF. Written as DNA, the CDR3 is TGTGCCAGCAGTTCCGAACAAGTGGCAGATACGCAGTATTTT.

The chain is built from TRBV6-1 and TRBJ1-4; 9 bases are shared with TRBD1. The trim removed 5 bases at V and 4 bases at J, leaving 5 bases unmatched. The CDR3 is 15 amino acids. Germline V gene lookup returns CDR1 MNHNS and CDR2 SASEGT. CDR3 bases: TGTGCCAGCAGTCACCGACAGGGGGATAATGAAAAACTGTTTTTT. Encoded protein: CASSHRQGDNEKLFF.

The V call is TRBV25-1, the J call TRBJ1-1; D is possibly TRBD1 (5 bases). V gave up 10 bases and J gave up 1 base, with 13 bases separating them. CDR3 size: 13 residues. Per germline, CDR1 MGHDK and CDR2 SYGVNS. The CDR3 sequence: CATKRGSNTEAFF. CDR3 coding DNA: TGTGCCACCAAGCGGGGGTCGAACACTGAAGCTTTCTTT.

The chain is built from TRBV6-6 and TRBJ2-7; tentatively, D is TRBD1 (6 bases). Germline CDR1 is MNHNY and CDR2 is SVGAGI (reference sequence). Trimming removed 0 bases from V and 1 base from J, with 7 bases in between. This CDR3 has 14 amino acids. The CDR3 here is CASSYSDSSYEQYF. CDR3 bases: TGTGCCAGCAGTTACTCGGACAGTTCCTACGAGCAGTACTTC.

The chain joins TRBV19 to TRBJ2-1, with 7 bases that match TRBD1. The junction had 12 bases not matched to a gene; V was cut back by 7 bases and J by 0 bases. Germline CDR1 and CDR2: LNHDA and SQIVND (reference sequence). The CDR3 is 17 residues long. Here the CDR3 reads CASTSMTGPSSYNEQFF. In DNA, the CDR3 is TGTGCCAGTACCTCCATGACAGGGCCCTCCTCCTACAATGAGCAGTTCTTC.

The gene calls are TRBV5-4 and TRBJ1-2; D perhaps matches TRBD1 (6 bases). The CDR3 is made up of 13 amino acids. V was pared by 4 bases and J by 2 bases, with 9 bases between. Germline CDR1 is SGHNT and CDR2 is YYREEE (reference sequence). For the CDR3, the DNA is TGTGCCAGCAGCGCCACAGGGAACTATGGCTACACCTTC. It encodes CASSATGNYGYTF.

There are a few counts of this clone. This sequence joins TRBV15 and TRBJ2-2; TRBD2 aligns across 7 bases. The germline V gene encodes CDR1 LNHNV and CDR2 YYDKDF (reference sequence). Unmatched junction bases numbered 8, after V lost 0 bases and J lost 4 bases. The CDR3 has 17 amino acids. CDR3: CATSRDFGLVITGELFF. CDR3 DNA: TGTGCCACCAGCAGAGATTTTGGACTAGTGATCACCGGGGAGCTGTTTTTT.

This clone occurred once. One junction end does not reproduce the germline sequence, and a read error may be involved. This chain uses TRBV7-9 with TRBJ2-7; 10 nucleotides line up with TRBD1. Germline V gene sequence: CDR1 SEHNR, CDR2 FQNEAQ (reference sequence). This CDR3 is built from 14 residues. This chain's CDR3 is CSSTPTGGTPEQYF. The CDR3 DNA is TGTTCCAGCACCCCGACAGGGGGCACCCCCGAGCAGTACTTC.

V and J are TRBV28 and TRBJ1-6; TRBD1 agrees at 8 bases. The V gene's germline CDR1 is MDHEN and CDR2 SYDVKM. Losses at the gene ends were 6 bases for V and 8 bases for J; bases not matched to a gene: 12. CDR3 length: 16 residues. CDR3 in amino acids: CASSSTGVGVYSPLHF. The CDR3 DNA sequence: TGTGCCAGCAGCTCGACAGGGGTGGGGGTTTATTCACCCCTCCACTTT.

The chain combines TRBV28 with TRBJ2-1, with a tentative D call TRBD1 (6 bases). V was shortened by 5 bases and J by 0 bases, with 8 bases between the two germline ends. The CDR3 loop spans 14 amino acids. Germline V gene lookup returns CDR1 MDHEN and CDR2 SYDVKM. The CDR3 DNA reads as TGTGCCAGCAGTACAGGGAGCTCCTACAATGAGCAGTTCTTC. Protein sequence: CASSTGSSYNEQFF.

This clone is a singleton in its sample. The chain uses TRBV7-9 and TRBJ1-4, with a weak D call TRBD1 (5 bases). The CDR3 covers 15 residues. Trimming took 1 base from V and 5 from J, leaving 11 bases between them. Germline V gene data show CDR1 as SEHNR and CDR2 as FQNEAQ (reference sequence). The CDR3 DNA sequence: TGTGCCAGCAGCTTAGGGCGGGGGGAGAATGAAAAACTGTTTTTT. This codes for CASSLGRGENEKLFF.

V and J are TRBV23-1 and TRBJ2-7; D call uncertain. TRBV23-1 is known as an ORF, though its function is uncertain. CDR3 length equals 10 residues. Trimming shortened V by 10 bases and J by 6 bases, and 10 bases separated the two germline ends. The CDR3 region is CAKSGREQYF. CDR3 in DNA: TGCGCCAAGTCAGGTCGCGAGCAGTACTTC.

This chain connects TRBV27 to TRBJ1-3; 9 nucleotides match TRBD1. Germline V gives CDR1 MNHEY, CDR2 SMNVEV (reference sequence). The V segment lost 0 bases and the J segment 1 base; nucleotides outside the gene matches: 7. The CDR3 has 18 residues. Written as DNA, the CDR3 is TGTGCCAGCAGTTTATCGGGGGGACAGGGCCAGTCTGGAAACACCATATATTTT. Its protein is CASSLSGGQGQSGNTIYF.

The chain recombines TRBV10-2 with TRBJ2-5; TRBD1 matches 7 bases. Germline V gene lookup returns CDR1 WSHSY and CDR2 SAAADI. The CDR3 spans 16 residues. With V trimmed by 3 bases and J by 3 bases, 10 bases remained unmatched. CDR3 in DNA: TGCGCCAGCAGTGACCCAAGGACAGGTCTTAAAGAGACCCAGTACTTC. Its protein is CASSDPRTGLKETQYF.

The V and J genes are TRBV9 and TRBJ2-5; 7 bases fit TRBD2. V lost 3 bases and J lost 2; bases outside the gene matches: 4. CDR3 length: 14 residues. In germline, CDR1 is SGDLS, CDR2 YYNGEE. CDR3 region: CASSGGGSQETQYF. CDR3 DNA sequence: TGTGCCAGCAGCGGAGGCGGGAGTCAAGAGACCCAGTACTTC.

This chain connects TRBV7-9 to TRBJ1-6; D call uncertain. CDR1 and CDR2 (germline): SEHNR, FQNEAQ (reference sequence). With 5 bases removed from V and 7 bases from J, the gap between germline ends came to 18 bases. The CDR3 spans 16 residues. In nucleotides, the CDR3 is TGTGCCAGCAGCCCCGGGTCCTCCTCGAGGAATTCACCCCTCCACTTT. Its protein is CASSPGSSSRNSPLHF.

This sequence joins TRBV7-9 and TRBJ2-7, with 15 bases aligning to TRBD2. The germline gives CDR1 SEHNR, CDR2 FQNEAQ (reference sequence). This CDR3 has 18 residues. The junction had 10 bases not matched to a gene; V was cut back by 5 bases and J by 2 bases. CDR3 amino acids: CASSPRGLAGGIPYEQYF. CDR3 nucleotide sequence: TGTGCCAGCAGCCCCAGAGGACTAGCGGGGGGGATACCCTACGAGCAGTACTTC. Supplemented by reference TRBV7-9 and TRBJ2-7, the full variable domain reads DTGVSQNPRHKITKRGQNVTFRCDPISEHNRLYWYRQTLGQGPEFLTYFQNEAQLEKSRLLSDRFSAERPKGSFSTLEIQRTEQGDSAMYLCASSPRGLAGGIPYEQYFGPGTRLTVT.